Following are 29 T cell receptor beta chains from one sample sequenced in a study of blood T cell repertoires in COVID-19. Using immunoSEQ multiplex PCR, the repertoire was profiled, and TCRdb retains in-frame clones only, with some absent. The data hold about half a million clones, with 80% to 90% observed a single time. The sequenced sample was peripheral blood. All receptors derive from a human donor in a cohort sampled during active COVID-19.

This chain joins TRBV7-9 and TRBJ1-5; D perhaps matches TRBD1 (5 bases). Trimming took 4 bases from V and 0 from J, leaving 16 bases between them. Germline V gives CDR1 SEHNR, CDR2 FQNEAQ (reference sequence). The CDR3 contains 17 residues. In DNA, the CDR3 is TGTGCCAGCAGCTCCGAGACAGCTAGATCTAGCAATCAGCCCCAGCATTTT. This codes for CASSSETARSSNQPQHF.

This clone showed up just once. CDR3 DNA sequence: TGTGCCAGCTCACCGGCAGGTCAAGAGACCCAGTACTTC. Amino acid sequence: CASSPAGQETQYF. The V gene is TRBV18, the J gene TRBJ2-5; D is undetermined. Trimming shortened V by 3 bases and J by 2 bases, and 7 bases separated the two germline ends. Germline CDR1 is KGHSH and CDR2 is LQKENI. The CDR3 extends over 13 amino acids.

The rearrangement uses TRBV5-1 and TRBJ1-5; 8 bases map to TRBD1. Unmatched junction bases numbered 1, after V lost 5 bases and J lost 3 bases. The CDR3 extends over 13 amino acids. The germline V gene encodes CDR1 SGHRS and CDR2 YFSETQ. CDR3 DNA: TGCGCCAGCAGGACAGGGGTCAATCAGCCCCAGCATTTT. The encoded protein is CASRTGVNQPQHF.

V gene TRBV28 combines with J gene TRBJ1-2; 11 positions agree with TRBD1. This CDR3 comprises 15 residues. Germline-derived CDR1 and CDR2 are MDHEN and SYDVKM. J gave up 11 bases and V 6 bases, and 14 bases lay outside the gene matches. The CDR3 coding sequence is TGTGCCAGCAGGCCTCTAGGACAGGGGGCGACGGGGTACACCTTC. This translates into CASRPLGQGATGYTF.

This sequence joins TRBV7-9 and TRBJ1-2; D gene unclear. Trimming took 1 base from V and 1 from J, leaving 4 bases between them. CDR1 is SEHNR, CDR2 FQNEAQ, per germline (reference sequence). CDR3 length equals 13 residues. The CDR3 loop is CASSLDSNYGYTF. For the CDR3, the DNA is TGTGCCAGCAGCTTAGACAGTAACTATGGCTACACCTTC.

The rearrangement links TRBV5-1 to TRBJ2-1; 7 nucleotides line up with TRBD2. CDR3 length equals 13 residues. Germline V lookup: CDR1 SGHRS, CDR2 YFSETQ. V lost 5 bases, J lost 7 bases, and 6 bases stayed unmatched. CDR3 protein: CASSREEVNEQFF. The CDR3 DNA is TGCGCCAGCAGTCGGGAGGAGGTAAATGAGCAGTTCTTC.

The sample holds one count of this clone. The chain recombines TRBV9 with TRBJ1-2; no clear D gene. The CDR3 totals 14 residues. Germline lookup yields CDR1 SGDLS and CDR2 YYNGEE. Trimming removed 0 bases from V and 2 bases from J, with 8 bases in between. The CDR3 nucleotides are TGTGCCAGCAGCGTAGGAACAGTCAACTATGGCTACACCTTC. Translation: CASSVGTVNYGYTF.

This clone was detected a few times. The CDR3 DNA reads TGTGCCAGCAGTTACTCGATTCTAGCGGGAGGGCACGAGCAGTACTTC. The encoded protein is CASSYSILAGGHEQYF. This chain joins TRBV6-5 and TRBJ2-7, with 12 bases lining up with TRBD2. Germline V lookup: CDR1 MNHEY, CDR2 SVGAGI. The CDR3 runs 16 residues. V was pared by 0 bases and J by 5 bases, with 5 bases of the junction left unmatched.

The chain joins TRBV19 to TRBJ1-2, with 8 bases that match TRBD1. The germline gives CDR1 LNHDA, CDR2 SQIVND (reference sequence). This CDR3 has 13 amino acids. J gave up 8 bases and V 6 bases, and 8 bases lay outside the gene matches. The CDR3 here is CASRIQGVQGYTF. CDR3 in DNA: TGTGCCAGTAGGATACAGGGGGTTCAAGGCTACACCTTC.

The chain has TRBV29-1 and TRBJ1-2, with TRBD1 matching over 8 bases. The CDR3 runs 12 residues. V shed 7 bases and J 4 bases; nucleotides not matched to a gene: 5. Germline lookup yields CDR1 SQVTM and CDR2 ANQGSEA. In nucleotides, the CDR3 is TGCAGCGGGGTCGACAGGGGCTATGGCTACACCTTC. As protein: CSGVDRGYGYTF.

This clone has only one observation. The rearrangement joins TRBV7-2 to TRBJ2-1, with D unresolved. Trimming pared 7 bases from V and 7 bases from J, leaving 14 bases between. This CDR3 spans 13 amino acids. From germline, CDR1 is SGHTA and CDR2 FQGNSA. The CDR3 DNA follows: TGTGCCAGCACCGCGGTGGCCGGTAATGAGCAGTTCTTC. Protein sequence: CASTAVAGNEQFF.

The J gene is TRBJ1-5, the V gene TRBV6-2 or TRBV6-3; possibly TRBD1 for D (6 bases). The CDR3 contains 16 residues. Germline CDR1 is MNHEY and CDR2 is SVGEGT. V was pared by 0 bases and J by 0 bases, with 9 bases between. The CDR3 nucleotides are TGTGCCAGCAGTTACTCCCAGGGGATTAGCAATCAGCCCCAGCATTTT. It specifies CASSYSQGISNQPQHF.

This sequence joins TRBV18 and TRBJ2-7, with D possibly matching TRBD1 (5 bases). The ends were cut back, 2 bases at V and 2 bases at J, with 10 bases in the middle. The CDR3 covers 14 residues. Looked up from germline, CDR1 is KGHSH and CDR2 is LQKENI. The chain's CDR3 is CASSPGAPTYEQYF. DNA for the CDR3: TGTGCCAGCTCACCAGGGGCTCCCACCTACGAGCAGTACTTC.

The chain recombines TRBV5-1 with TRBJ2-1; a weak D match, TRBD1 (6 bases). Germline CDR1 SGHRS, CDR2 YFSETQ. V was pared by 1 base and J by 8 bases, with 13 bases between. The CDR3 is made up of 14 amino acids. CDR3 bases: TGCGCCAGCAGCTTGATAACAGGGTTCGATGAGCAGTTCTTC. Residues: CASSLITGFDEQFF.

The chain is built from TRBV5-8 and TRBJ2-1; perhaps TRBD2 as D (5 bases). CDR1 is SGHTS and CDR2 is YDEGEE in the germline V gene. This CDR3 has 17 amino acids. Trimming removed 0 bases at V and 0 bases at J, with 13 bases between. CDR3 coding DNA: TGTGCCAGCAGCTTGGTGGTTAGCGCAAGCTCCTACAATGAGCAGTTCTTC. Translating it yields CASSLVVSASSYNEQFF.

The rearrangement joins TRBV4-2 to TRBJ2-4, with D hard to call. Germline lookup yields CDR1 LGHNA and CDR2 YNFKEQ. V was pared by 1 base and J by 6 bases, with 7 bases between. This CDR3 is built from 13 residues. CDR3 in amino acids: CASSQVVGNIQYF. CDR3 coding DNA: TGTGCCAGCAGCCAAGTGGTCGGAAACATTCAGTACTTC.

The chain is built from TRBV24-1 and TRBJ2-3; 12 nucleotides agree with TRBD2. Germline CDR1 reads KGHDR; CDR2 reads SFDVKD. Trimming removed 9 bases from V and 4 bases from J; junction bases left unmatched: 7. CDR3 length: 15 residues. The CDR3 nucleotides are TGTGCCACCTCCTCTAGCGGGAGGGCCTCAGATACGCAGTATTTT. This gives the protein CATSSSGRASDTQYF.

J is TRBJ2-1 and V is TRBV7-6; D gene unclear. From germline, CDR1 is SGHVS and CDR2 FNYEAQ. Trimming shortened V by 3 bases and J by 4 bases, and 10 bases separated the two germline ends. There are 14 residues in the CDR3. The CDR3 is CASSLVDLYNEQFF. The CDR3 bases are TGTGCCAGCAGCTTGGTCGACTTGTACAATGAGCAGTTCTTC.

This clone was observed a few times. The chain recombines TRBV4-2 with TRBJ1-4; D uncertain. Trimming took off 2 bases at V and 4 bases at J, with 8 bases between the two ends. There are 14 residues in the CDR3. Germline lookup yields CDR1 LGHNA and CDR2 YNFKEQ. The CDR3 coding sequence is TGTGCCAGCAGCCAAACACAGTATAATGAAAAACTGTTTTTT. Translating it yields CASSQTQYNEKLFF.

On this clone: The sample holds other DNA sequences that translate to the same CDR3. This chain joins TRBV4-2 and TRBJ2-7, with TRBD2 matching 10 bases. There are 15 residues in the CDR3. Trimming removed 1 base from V and 2 bases from J; junction bases left unmatched: 2. Germline values: CDR1 LGHNA, CDR2 YNFKEQ. The CDR3 here is CASSQGLAGAYEQYF. CDR3 in DNA: TGTGCCAGCAGCCAAGGTCTAGCGGGAGCCTACGAGCAGTACTTC.

This chain joins TRBV3-1 (or the pseudogene TRBV3-2) and TRBJ2-1; 10 bases map to TRBD2. The CDR3 consists of 16 residues. The trim removed 3 bases at V and 6 bases at J, leaving 8 bases unmatched. CDR1 LGHDT and CDR2 YNNKEL come from the germline V gene (reference sequence). The CDR3 spells CASSQMTSGLVNEQFF. CDR3 bases: TGTGCCAGCAGCCAGATGACTAGCGGGTTGGTCAATGAGCAGTTCTTC.

The CDR3: CASSTGQGRSQPQHF. The CDR3 DNA reads TGTGCCAGCAGCACCGGACAGGGCCGAAGTCAGCCCCAGCATTTT. The chain recombines TRBV6-5 with TRBJ1-5, with 8 positions matching TRBD1. The germline V gene has CDR1 MNHEY and CDR2 SVGAGI. After removal of 6 bases from V and 6 bases from J, the junction contained 10 bases not matched to a gene. The CDR3 runs 15 residues.

The chain uses TRBV7-8 and TRBJ2-1; 8 positions match TRBD1. Germline values: CDR1 SGHVS, CDR2 FQNEAQ. This CDR3 spans 13 amino acids. The V and J ends lost 5 bases and 7 bases, in that order; junction bases with no gene match: 4. This CDR3 reads CASSPGQGNEQFF. The CDR3 coding sequence is TGTGCCAGCAGCCCCGGACAGGGAAATGAGCAGTTCTTC.

The genes are TRBV11-2 and TRBJ2-2; TRBD2 aligns across 11 bases. V was clipped by 5 bases and J by 6 bases; unmatched bases: 5. CDR1 is SGHAT and CDR2 is FQNNGV in the germline V gene. The CDR3 covers 15 residues. CDR3 coding DNA: TGTGCCAGCAGCAAACTAGCGGGAGAGGCCGGGGAGCTGTTTTTT. Protein product: CASSKLAGEAGELFF.

This clone was found once. This sequence joins TRBV5-6 and TRBJ1-1; a possible D gene is TRBD1 (6 bases). V was trimmed by 0 bases and J by 0 bases, leaving 9 bases between them. Germline CDR1 and CDR2: SGHDT and YYEEEE. The CDR3 runs 15 residues. CDR3 in amino acids: CASSLGTGMNTEAFF. Written as DNA, the CDR3 is TGTGCCAGCAGCTTGGGCACAGGGATGAACACTGAAGCTTTCTTT.

V usage is TRBV12-5 and J usage is TRBJ2-7, with D unclear. CDR1 and CDR2 from the germline V gene are LGHNT and FRNRAP. The CDR3 sequence is 19 residues long. Trimming removed 1 base at V and 3 bases at J, with 25 bases between. The CDR3 coding sequence is TGTGCTAGTGGTTTGGCGTCCTTTGTAGGTAGACAAGAGTACTACGAGCAGTACTTC. Amino acids: CASGLASFVGRQEYYEQYF. The complete variable domain, with remaining parts taken from reference TRBV12-5 and TRBJ2-7, reads DARVTQTPRHKVTEMGQEVTMRCQPILGHNTVFWYRQTMMQGLELLAYFRNRAPLDDSGMPKDRFSAEMPDATLATLKIQPSEPRDSAVYFCASGLASFVGRQEYYEQYFGPGTRLTVT.

The chain is built from TRBV6-2 or TRBV6-3 and TRBJ1-2; TRBD1 might be the D (5 bases). Germline CDR1 MNHEY, CDR2 SVGEGT. This CDR3 region has 14 residues. V lost 2 bases and J 5 bases, leaving 12 bases between the germline ends. The CDR3 coding sequence is TGTGCCAGCAGTTACGACGGGGGAGGGTATGGCTACACCTTC. Amino acids: CASSYDGGGYGYTF.

The rearrangement uses TRBV7-2 and TRBJ1-6, with TRBD1 identical over 9 bases. Germline CDR1 SGHTA, CDR2 FQGNSA. V gave up 5 bases and J gave up 9 bases; unmatched junction bases: 5. This CDR3 contains 14 residues. The CDR3 spells CASSVDRGISPLHF. Here the CDR3 DNA reads TGTGCCAGCAGCGTTGACAGGGGGATTTCACCCCTCCACTTT. Variable domain in full (rest from reference TRBV7-2 and TRBJ1-6): GAGVSQSPSNKVTEKGKDVELRCDPISGHTALYWYRQSLGQGLEFLIYFQGNSAPDKSGLPSDRFSAERTGGSVSTLTIQRTQQEDSAVYLCASSVDRGISPLHFGNGTRLTVT.

This chain links TRBV2 with TRBJ1-2, with TRBD1 matching 7 bases. Germline CDR1 SNHLY, CDR2 FYNNEI. The CDR3 loop spans 13 amino acids. V lost 6 bases to trimming and J lost 5 bases; unmatched junction nucleotides: 6. The DNA of the CDR3 is TGTGCCAGCAGGGAGGGGACAGCATATGGCTACACCTTC. As protein: CASREGTAYGYTF.